The entry below describes one TCR beta chain. Some clones are missing from TCRdb's copy, which holds only in-frame ones; the method was immunoSEQ multiplex PCR. The table shows about 58,000 clones, with 75% to 90% occurring only once. Per germline, CDR1 SGHNT and CDR2 YENEEA. V lost 5 bases to trimming and J lost 9 bases; unmatched junction nucleotides: 6. This CDR3 has 14 amino acids. These data originate in a study of blood T cell repertoires in COVID-19. Study information: Italy, Spain and the United States were the sources of the convalescent and acute COVID-19 samples. PBMCs, B-cell-depleted T cells, or T cells provided the cDNA or gDNA that made up the material.

This chain uses TRBV11-3 with TRBJ2-1, with 11 nucleotides matching TRBD2. Input material: peripheral blood. The receptor comes from a woman in her sixties or seventies with active COVID-19. Here the CDR3 reads CASSLSGRAGEQFF. The DNA of the CDR3 is TGTGCCAGCAGCCTTAGCGGGAGGGCAGGTGAGCAGTTCTTC.